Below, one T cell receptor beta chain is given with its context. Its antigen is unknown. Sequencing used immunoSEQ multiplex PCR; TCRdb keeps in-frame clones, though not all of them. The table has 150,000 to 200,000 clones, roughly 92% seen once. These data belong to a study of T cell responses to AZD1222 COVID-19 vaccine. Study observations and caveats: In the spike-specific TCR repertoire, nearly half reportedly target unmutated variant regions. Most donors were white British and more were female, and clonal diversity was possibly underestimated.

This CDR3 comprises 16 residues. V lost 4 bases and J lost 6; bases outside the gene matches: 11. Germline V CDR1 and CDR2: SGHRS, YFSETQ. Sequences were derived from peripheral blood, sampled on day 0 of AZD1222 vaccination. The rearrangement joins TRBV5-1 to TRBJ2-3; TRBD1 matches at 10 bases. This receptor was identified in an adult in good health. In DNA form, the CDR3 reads TGCGCCAGCAGCCAACCTGACAGGGGGCAAACGGATACGCAGTATTTT. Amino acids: CASSQPDRGQTDTQYF.